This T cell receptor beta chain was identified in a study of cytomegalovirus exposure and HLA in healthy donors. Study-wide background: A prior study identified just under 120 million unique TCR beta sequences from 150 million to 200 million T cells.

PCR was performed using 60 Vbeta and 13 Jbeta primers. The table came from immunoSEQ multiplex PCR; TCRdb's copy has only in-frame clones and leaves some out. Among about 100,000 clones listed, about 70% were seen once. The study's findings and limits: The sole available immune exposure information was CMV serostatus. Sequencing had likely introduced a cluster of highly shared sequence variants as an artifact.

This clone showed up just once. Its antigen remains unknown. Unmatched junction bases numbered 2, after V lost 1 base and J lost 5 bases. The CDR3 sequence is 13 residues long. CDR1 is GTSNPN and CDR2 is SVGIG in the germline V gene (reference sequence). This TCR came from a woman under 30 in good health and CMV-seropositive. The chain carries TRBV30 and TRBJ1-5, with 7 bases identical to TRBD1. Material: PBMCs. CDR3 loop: CAWSGQGDQPQHF. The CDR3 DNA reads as TGTGCCTGGAGTGGACAGGGTGATCAGCCCCAGCATTTT.